The 20 T cell receptor beta chains listed next were all sequenced from one sample in a study of CD8 T cells in Susac syndrome. Random-hexamer reverse transcription was applied to about 0.5 to 1 ug RNA. TCRdb ran MiXCR on the immunoSEQ multiplex PCR reads and lists one entry per CDR3 protein. The sample records some 300,000 distinct CDR3 sequences, roughly 81% being singletons. Sequences were obtained from CD8+ T cells from PBMCs. The receptors come from a human donor with multiple sclerosis.

The chain combines TRBV6-6 with TRBJ2-3, with D possibly being TRBD2 (6 bases). The CDR3 covers 15 residues. Germline values: CDR1 MNHNY, CDR2 SVGAGI (reference sequence). The germline V and J ends were trimmed by 8 bases and 1 base, with 16 bases remaining between them. The CDR3 loop is CASLWSQRGTDTQYF. The CDR3 DNA follows: TGTGCCAGCCTTTGGTCCCAGCGGGGCACAGATACGCAGTATTTT.

This clonotype was recorded only once. The rearrangement uses TRBV13 and TRBJ2-7; TRBD2 matches at 7 bases. The CDR3 sequence is 15 residues long. CDR1 and CDR2 (germline): PRHDT, FYEKMQ (reference sequence). J was trimmed by 2 bases and V by 0 bases; bases with no gene match: 4. DNA for the CDR3: TGTGCCAGCAGCTTAGGCACGGGGGGTACCTACGAGCAGTACTTC. It specifies CASSLGTGGTYEQYF.

The chain uses TRBV4-1 and TRBJ2-7; 10 bases fit TRBD1. Germline V lookup: CDR1 MGHRA, CDR2 YSYEKL. The J segment lost 6 bases and the V segment lost 0 bases, leaving 5 bases of the junction unmatched. This CDR3 is 15 amino acids long. CDR3 region: CASSQDGTGEAEQYF. Here the CDR3 DNA reads TGCGCCAGCAGCCAAGATGGGACAGGGGAGGCCGAGCAGTACTTC.

The chain recombines TRBV28 with TRBJ2-5, with TRBD2 identical over 10 bases. V trimming: 4 bases; J trimming: 3 bases; junction bases outside the gene matches: 11. This CDR3 is 17 amino acids long. CDR1 MDHEN and CDR2 SYDVKM come from the germline V gene. CDR3 protein: CASSSTLAGGPKETQYF. The CDR3 DNA follows: TGTGCCAGCAGTTCAACTTTAGCGGGAGGCCCTAAAGAGACCCAGTACTTC.

The CDR3 region has the DNA TGTGCCACCCACGGGACGGACTCCTACGAGCAGTACTTC. Translation gives CATHGTDSYEQYF. This chain uses TRBV2 with TRBJ2-7; D may correspond to TRBD1 or TRBD2 (5 bases each). This CDR3 comprises 13 residues. V shed 10 bases and J shed 0 bases, with 13 bases lying between them. Per the germline V gene, CDR1 is SNHLY and CDR2 is FYNNEI.

This clonotype has just a few counts. This chain connects TRBV6-5 to TRBJ2-7; D possibly corresponds to TRBD2 (6 bases). CDR3 length equals 17 residues. Trimming cost V 0 bases and J 4 bases, with 19 bases left between them. In germline, CDR1 is MNHEY, CDR2 SVGAGI. Here the CDR3 reads CASSYSPLRAGLYEQYF. For the CDR3, the DNA is TGTGCCAGCAGTTACTCGCCCCTCCGAGCGGGCCTTTACGAGCAGTACTTC.

The chain is built from TRBV7-9 and TRBJ2-2; D is unclear. The CDR3 length is 15 residues. Germline V gene lookup returns CDR1 SEHNR and CDR2 FQNEAQ (reference sequence). Trimming took 1 base from V and 2 from J, leaving 8 bases between them. Here the CDR3 reads CASSLDPVNTGELFF. In DNA, the CDR3 is TGTGCCAGCAGCTTAGACCCGGTCAACACCGGGGAGCTGTTTTTT.

This chain connects TRBV19 to TRBJ1-2, with D perhaps TRBD1 (6 bases). The CDR3 runs to 15 residues. V was cut by 2 bases and J by 8 bases, with 18 bases left in between. Germline CDR1 reads LNHDA; CDR2 reads SQIVND (reference sequence). CDR3 nucleotides: TGTGCCAGTAGTATAACCCCCTACAGGGTGGACGGCTACACCTTC. Amino acid sequence: CASSITPYRVDGYTF. The variable domain in full, with the rest retrieved from reference TRBV19 and TRBJ1-2, is DGGITQSPKYLFRKEGQNVTLSCEQNLNHDAMYWYRQDPGQGLRLIYYSQIVNDFQKGDIAEGYSVSREKKESFPLTVTSAQKNPTAFYLCASSITPYRVDGYTFGSGTRLTVV.

The V gene is TRBV13, the J gene TRBJ2-1; 10 bases match TRBD2. CDR1 is PRHDT and CDR2 is FYEKMQ in the germline V gene (reference sequence). V lost 4 bases and J lost 16; bases outside the gene matches: 16. There are 15 residues in the CDR3. The CDR3 region has the DNA TGTGCCAGCAGCTCCCTAAGGTGGCTAGCGGGAGACGAATTCTTC. It is translated as CASSSLRWLAGDEFF.

The chain carries TRBV11-2 and TRBJ2-1; D may be TRBD1 (6 bases). Looked up from germline, CDR1 is SGHAT and CDR2 is FQNNGV. The germline V and J ends were trimmed by 5 bases and 5 bases, with 16 bases remaining between them. CDR3 length: 15 amino acids. The CDR3 coding sequence is TGTGCCAGCAGCCGACTCCAGGGGCCCGACAATGAGCAGTTCTTC. Translated: CASSRLQGPDNEQFF.

This rearrangement joins TRBV27 to TRBJ2-1, with 7 bases identical to TRBD2. Losses at the gene ends were 0 bases for V and 7 bases for J; bases not matched to a gene: 6. Per germline, CDR1 MNHEY and CDR2 SMNVEV (reference sequence). The CDR3 is 15 residues long. The CDR3 nucleotides are TGTGCCAGCAGTTTATCAAACCAAGCGGGAAATGAGCAGTTCTTC. The encoded protein is CASSLSNQAGNEQFF.

V and J are TRBV5-1 and TRBJ1-5; no clear D gene. CDR3 length: 13 residues. Germline V lookup: CDR1 SGHRS, CDR2 YFSETQ. With 5 bases removed from V and 1 base from J, the gap between germline ends came to 7 bases. The CDR3 spells CASREGSNQPQHF. CDR3 in DNA: TGCGCCAGCAGGGAAGGGAGCAATCAGCCCCAGCATTTT.

The chain carries TRBV20-1 and TRBJ2-1; the match to TRBD2 covers 10 bases. After removal of 0 bases from V and 3 bases from J, the junction contained 2 bases not matched to a gene. The length of the CDR3 is 15 residues. Germline V gene lookup returns CDR1 DFQATT and CDR2 SNEGSKA (reference sequence). The CDR3, as DNA: TGCAGTGCTAGAGACGGACTAGCGGACTACAATGAGCAGTTCTTC. As protein: CSARDGLADYNEQFF.

The chain has TRBV6-1 and TRBJ1-1; maybe TRBD1 (5 bases). Trimming left V 10 bases short and J 5 bases short, with 17 bases between. CDR3 length: 13 amino acids. Per the germline V gene, CDR1 is MNHNS and CDR2 is SASEGT. CDR3 sequence reads: CATLSGGVTEAFF. The CDR3 DNA reads TGTGCCACCCTTTCGGGGGGAGTTACTGAAGCTTTCTTT.

V is TRBV7-9 and J is TRBJ2-1, with D unclear. The germline gives CDR1 SEHNR, CDR2 FQNEAQ (reference sequence). Between the trimmed V and J ends, which lost 1 base and 5 bases, there was a span of 6 bases. This CDR3 contains 13 residues. This CDR3 is CASSLVWDNEQFF. CDR3 bases: TGTGCCAGCAGCTTAGTATGGGACAATGAGCAGTTCTTC.

The V and J genes are TRBV20-1 and TRBJ2-3; 7 positions match TRBD2. From germline, CDR1 is DFQATT and CDR2 SNEGSKA (reference sequence). The ends lost 0 bases at V and 1 base at J; junction bases unmatched: 10. This CDR3 contains 17 residues. The CDR3 spells CSARDTVPSGRTDTQYF. CDR3 nucleotides: TGCAGTGCTAGAGATACCGTTCCTAGCGGCCGCACAGATACGCAGTATTTT.

This chain connects TRBV4-1 to TRBJ2-6; tentatively, D is TRBD1 or TRBD2 (5 bases each). CDR3 length equals 15 residues. The ends were cut back, 4 bases at V and 8 bases at J, with 15 bases in the middle. Germline V CDR1 and CDR2: MGHRA, YSYEKL. The CDR3 sequence is CASSPIGADTNVLTF. The CDR3 DNA reads as TGCGCCAGCAGCCCGATCGGGGCGGACACCAACGTCCTGACTTTC.

V usage is TRBV7-8 and J usage is TRBJ2-1; no reliable D call. Germline V lookup: CDR1 SGHVS, CDR2 FQNEAQ. CDR3 size: 11 residues. The germline V and J ends were trimmed by 3 bases and 14 bases, with 11 bases remaining between them. CDR3 loop: CASSFNAEEFF. For the CDR3, the DNA is TGTGCCAGCAGCTTTAACGCTGAAGAGTTCTTC.

The J gene is TRBJ1-4, the V gene TRBV27; 8 bases map to TRBD1. Trimming at V came to 7 bases and at J to 7 bases, leaving 8 bases not matched to a gene. CDR1 is MNHEY and CDR2 is SMNVEV in the germline V gene (reference sequence). The CDR3 covers 14 residues. Here the CDR3 DNA reads TGTGCCAGCACCGGAACAGGGGGGGCTGAAAAACTGTTTTTT. Protein product: CASTGTGGAEKLFF. Using reference TRBV27 and TRBJ1-4 for the parts outside the CDR3, the full variable domain is EAQVTQNPRYLITVTGKKLTVTCSQNMNHEYMSWYRQDPGLGLRQIYYSMNVEVTDKGDVPEGYKVSRKEKRNFPLILESPSPNQTSLYFCASTGTGGAEKLFFGSGTQLSVL.

V usage is TRBV5-1 and J usage is TRBJ1-1, with D perhaps TRBD1 (5 bases). Germline assignment: CDR1 SGHRS and CDR2 YFSETQ. V lost 7 bases to trimming and J lost 3 bases, with 16 bases between them. This CDR3 has 14 residues. CDR3 DNA: TGCGCCAGCGCACCCTCCCTGGGGGACACTGAAGCTTTCTTT. Residues: CASAPSLGDTEAFF.